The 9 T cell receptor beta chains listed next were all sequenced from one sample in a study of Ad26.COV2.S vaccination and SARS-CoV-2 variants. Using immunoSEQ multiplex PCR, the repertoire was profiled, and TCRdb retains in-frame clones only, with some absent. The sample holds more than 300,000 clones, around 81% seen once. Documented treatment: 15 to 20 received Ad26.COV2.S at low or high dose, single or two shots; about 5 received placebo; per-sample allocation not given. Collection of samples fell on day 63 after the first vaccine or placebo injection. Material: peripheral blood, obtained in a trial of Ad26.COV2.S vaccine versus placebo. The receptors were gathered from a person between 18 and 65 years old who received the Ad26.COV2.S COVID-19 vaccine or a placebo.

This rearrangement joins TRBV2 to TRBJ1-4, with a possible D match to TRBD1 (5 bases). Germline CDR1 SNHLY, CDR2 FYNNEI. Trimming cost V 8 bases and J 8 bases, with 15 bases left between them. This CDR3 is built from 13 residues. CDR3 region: CASYGGVGEKLFF. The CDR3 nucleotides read TGTGCCAGCTACGGAGGGGTAGGGGAAAAACTGTTTTTT.

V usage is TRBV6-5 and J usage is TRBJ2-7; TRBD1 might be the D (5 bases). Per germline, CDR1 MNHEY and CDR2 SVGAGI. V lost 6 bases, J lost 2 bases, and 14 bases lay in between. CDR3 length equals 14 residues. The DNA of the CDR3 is TGTGCCAGCAGGCGAGACAGTTCGACCTACGAGCAGTACTTC. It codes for CASRRDSSTYEQYF.

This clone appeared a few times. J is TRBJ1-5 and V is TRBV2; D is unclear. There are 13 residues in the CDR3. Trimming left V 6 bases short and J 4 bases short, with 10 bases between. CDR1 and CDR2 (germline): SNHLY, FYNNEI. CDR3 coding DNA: TGTGCCAGCAGGGGAGTAGGGAATCAGCCCCAGCATTTT. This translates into CASRGVGNQPQHF.

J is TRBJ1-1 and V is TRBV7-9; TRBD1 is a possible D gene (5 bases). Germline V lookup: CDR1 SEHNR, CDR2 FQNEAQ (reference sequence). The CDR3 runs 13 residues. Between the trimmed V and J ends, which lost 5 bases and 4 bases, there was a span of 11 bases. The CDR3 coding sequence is TGTGCCAGCAGCCGGGACGACGGCACTGAAGCTTTCTTT. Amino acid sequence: CASSRDDGTEAFF.

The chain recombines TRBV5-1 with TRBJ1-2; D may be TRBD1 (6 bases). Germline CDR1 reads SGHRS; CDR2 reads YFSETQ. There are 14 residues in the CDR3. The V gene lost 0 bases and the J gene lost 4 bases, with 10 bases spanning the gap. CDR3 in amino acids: CASSLAQGTYGYTF. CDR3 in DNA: TGCGCCAGCAGCTTGGCCCAGGGGACCTATGGCTACACCTTC.

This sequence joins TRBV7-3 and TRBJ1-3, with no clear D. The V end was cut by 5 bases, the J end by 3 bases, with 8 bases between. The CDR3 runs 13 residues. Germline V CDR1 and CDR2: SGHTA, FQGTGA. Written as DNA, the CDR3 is TGTGCCAGCAGCGCACAAGTTGGAAACACCATATATTTT. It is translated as CASSAQVGNTIYF.

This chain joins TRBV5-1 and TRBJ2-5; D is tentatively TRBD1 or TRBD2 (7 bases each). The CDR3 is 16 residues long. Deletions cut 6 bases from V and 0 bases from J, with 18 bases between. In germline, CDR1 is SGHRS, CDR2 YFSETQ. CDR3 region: CASTPGGGFYQETQYF. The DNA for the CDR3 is TGCGCCAGCACCCCAGGGGGGGGTTTCTACCAAGAGACCCAGTACTTC.

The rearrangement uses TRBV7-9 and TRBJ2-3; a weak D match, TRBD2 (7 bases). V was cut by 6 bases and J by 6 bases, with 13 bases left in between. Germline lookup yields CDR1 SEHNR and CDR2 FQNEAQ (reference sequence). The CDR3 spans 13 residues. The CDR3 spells CASSSQGGDTQYF. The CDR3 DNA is TGTGCCAGCAGTTCACAGGGAGGGGATACGCAGTATTTT.

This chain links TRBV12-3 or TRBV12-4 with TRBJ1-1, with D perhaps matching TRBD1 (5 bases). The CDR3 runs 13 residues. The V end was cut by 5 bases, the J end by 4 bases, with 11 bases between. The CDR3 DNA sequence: TGTGCCAGCAGTACCGGGAGGGGCACTGAAGCTTTCTTT. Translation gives CASSTGRGTEAFF.